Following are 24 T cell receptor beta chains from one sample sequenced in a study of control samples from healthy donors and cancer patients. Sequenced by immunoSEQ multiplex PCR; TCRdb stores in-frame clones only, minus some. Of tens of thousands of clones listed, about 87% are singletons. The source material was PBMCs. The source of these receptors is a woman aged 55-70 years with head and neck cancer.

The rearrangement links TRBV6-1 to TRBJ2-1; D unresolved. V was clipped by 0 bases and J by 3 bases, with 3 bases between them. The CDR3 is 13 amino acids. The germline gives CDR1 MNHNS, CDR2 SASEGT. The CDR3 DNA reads TGTGCCAGCAGTGAAGCCTACTACAATGAGCAGTTCTTC. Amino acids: CASSEAYYNEQFF.

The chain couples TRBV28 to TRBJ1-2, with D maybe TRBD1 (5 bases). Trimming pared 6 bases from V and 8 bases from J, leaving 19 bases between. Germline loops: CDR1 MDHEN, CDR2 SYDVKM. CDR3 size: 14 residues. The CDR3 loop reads CASRSTGTQVGYTF. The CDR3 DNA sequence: TGTGCCAGCAGGTCCACCGGGACCCAAGTAGGCTACACCTTC.

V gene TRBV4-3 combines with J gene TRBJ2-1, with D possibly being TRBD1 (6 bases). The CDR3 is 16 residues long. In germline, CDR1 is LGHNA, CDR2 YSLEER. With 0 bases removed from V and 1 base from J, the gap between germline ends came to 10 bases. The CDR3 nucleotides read TGCGCCAGCAGCCAAGAAACAGGGATTTCCTACAATGAGCAGTTCTTC. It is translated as CASSQETGISYNEQFF.

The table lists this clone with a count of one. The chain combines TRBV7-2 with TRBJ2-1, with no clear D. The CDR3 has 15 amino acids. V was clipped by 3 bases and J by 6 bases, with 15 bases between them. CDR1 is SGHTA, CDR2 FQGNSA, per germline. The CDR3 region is CASSFEALATNEQFF. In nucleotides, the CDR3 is TGTGCCAGCAGCTTCGAAGCCCTTGCTACCAATGAGCAGTTCTTC. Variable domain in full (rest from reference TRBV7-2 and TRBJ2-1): GAGVSQSPSNKVTEKGKDVELRCDPISGHTALYWYRQSLGQGLEFLIYFQGNSAPDKSGLPSDRFSAERTGGSVSTLTIQRTQQEDSAVYLCASSFEALATNEQFFGPGTRLTVL.

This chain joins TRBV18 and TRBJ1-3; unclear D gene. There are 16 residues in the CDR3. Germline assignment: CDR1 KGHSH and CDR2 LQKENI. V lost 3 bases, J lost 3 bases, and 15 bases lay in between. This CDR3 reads CASSPFGTQGGNTIYF. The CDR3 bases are TGTGCCAGCTCACCTTTCGGAACTCAAGGTGGAAACACCATATATTTT.

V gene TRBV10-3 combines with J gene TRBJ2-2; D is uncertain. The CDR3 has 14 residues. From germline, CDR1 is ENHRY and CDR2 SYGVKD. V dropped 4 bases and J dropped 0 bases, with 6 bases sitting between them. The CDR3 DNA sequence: TGTGCCATCAGTGCTACCGCGAACACCGGGGAGCTGTTTTTT. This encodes CAISATANTGELFF.

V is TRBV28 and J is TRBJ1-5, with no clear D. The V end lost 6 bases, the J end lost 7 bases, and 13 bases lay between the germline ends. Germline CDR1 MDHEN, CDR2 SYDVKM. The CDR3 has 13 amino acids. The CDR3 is CASSKGTGQPQHF. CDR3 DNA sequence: TGTGCCAGCAGCAAGGGCACCGGCCAGCCCCAGCATTTT.

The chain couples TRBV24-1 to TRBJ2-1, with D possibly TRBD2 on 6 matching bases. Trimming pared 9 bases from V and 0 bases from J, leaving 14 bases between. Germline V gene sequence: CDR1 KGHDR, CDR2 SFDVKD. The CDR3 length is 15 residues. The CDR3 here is CATRSRDSSYNEQFF. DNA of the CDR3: TGTGCCACCCGGAGCCGGGACTCCTCCTACAATGAGCAGTTCTTC.

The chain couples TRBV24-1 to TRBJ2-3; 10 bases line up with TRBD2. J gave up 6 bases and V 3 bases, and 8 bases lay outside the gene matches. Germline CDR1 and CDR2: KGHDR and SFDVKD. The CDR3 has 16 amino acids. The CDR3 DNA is TGTGCCACCAGTGATCCGGGGCTAGCGGGAGACGATACGCAGTATTTT. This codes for CATSDPGLAGDDTQYF.

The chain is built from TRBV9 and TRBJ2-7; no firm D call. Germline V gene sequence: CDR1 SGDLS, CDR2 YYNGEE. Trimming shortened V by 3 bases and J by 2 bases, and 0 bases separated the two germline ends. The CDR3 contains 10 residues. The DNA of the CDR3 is TGTGCCAGCAGCGCCTACGAGCAGTACTTC. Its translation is CASSAYEQYF.

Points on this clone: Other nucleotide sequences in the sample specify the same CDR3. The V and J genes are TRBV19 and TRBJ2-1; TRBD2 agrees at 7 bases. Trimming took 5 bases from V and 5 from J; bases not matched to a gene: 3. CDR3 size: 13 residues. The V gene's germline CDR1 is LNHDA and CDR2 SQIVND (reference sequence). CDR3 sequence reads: CASSPGLNNEQFF. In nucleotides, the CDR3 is TGTGCCAGTAGTCCGGGACTAAACAATGAGCAGTTCTTC.

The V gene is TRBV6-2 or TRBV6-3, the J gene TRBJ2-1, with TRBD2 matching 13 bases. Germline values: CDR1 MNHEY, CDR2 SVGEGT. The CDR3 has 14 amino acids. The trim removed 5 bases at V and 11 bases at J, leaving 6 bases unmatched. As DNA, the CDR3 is TGTGCCAGCAGTGAGACTAGCGGGAGGTCCAAGCAGTTCTTC. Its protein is CASSETSGRSKQFF.

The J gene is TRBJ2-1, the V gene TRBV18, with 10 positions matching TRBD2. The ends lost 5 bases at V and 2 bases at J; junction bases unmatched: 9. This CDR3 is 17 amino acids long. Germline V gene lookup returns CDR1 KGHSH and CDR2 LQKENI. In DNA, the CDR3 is TGTGCCAGCTCAGCCCGGACTAGCGGACAAGCCTACAATGAGCAGTTCTTC. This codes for CASSARTSGQAYNEQFF.

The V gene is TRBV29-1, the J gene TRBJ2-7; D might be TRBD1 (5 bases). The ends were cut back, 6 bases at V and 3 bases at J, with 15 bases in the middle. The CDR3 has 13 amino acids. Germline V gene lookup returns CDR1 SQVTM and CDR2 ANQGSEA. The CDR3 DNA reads TGCAGCGTGAAACCGACAGCCAGCTACGAGCAGTACTTC. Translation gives CSVKPTASYEQYF.

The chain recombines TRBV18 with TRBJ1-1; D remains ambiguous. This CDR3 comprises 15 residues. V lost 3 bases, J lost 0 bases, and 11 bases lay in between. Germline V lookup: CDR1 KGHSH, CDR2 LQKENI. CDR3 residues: CASSPSSRMNTEAFF. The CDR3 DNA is TGTGCCAGCTCACCGAGCTCAAGGATGAACACTGAAGCTTTCTTT.

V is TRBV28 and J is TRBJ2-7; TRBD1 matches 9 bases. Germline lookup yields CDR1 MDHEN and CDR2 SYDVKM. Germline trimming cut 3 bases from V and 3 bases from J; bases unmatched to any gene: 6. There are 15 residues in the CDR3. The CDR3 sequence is CASSLSGQGIYEQYF. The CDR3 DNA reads TGTGCCAGCAGTTTGTCGGGACAGGGAATCTACGAGCAGTACTTC.

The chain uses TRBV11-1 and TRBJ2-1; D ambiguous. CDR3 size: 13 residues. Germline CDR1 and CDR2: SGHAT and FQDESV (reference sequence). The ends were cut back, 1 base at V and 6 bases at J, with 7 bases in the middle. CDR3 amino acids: CASSLGGINEQFF. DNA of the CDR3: TGTGCCAGCAGCTTAGGCGGTATCAATGAGCAGTTCTTC.

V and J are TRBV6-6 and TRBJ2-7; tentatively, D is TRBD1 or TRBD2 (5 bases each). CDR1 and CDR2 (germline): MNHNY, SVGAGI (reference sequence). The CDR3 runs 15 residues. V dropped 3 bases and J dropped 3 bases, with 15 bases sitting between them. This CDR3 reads CASSYLLGANYEQYF. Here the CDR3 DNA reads TGTGCCAGCAGTTATTTACTCGGGGCTAACTACGAGCAGTACTTC.

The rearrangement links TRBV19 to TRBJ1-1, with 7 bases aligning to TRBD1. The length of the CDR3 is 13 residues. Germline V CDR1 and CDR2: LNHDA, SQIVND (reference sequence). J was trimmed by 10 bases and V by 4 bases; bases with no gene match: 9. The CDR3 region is CASSKNRGDGAFF. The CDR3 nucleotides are TGTGCCAGTAGTAAAAACAGGGGAGATGGAGCTTTCTTT.

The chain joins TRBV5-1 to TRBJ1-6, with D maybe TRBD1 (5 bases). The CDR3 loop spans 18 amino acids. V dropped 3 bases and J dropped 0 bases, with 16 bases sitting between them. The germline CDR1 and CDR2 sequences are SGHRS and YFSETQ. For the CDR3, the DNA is TGCGCCAGCAGCTGGGGGACGGATCAAAGCTCCTATAATTCACCCCTCCACTTT. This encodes CASSWGTDQSSYNSPLHF.

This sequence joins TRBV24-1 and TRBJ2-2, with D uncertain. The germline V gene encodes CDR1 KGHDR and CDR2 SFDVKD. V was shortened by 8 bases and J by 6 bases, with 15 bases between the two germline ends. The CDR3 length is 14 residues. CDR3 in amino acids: CATISIDLAGELFF. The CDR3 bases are TGTGCCACCATCTCCATCGACCTAGCCGGGGAGCTGTTTTTT.

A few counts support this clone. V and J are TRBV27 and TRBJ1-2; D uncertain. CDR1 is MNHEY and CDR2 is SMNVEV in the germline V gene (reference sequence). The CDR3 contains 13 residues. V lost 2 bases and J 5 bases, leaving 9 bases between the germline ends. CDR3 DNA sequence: TGTGCCAGCAGTTTAACAGATGAATATGGCTACACCTTC. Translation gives CASSLTDEYGYTF.

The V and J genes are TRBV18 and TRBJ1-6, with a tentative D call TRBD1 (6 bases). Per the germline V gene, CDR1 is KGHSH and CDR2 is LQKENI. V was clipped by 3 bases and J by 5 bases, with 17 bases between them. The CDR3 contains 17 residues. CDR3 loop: CASSPQTGAKNNSPLHF. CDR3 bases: TGTGCCAGCTCACCGCAGACGGGGGCAAAAAATAATTCACCCCTCCACTTT.

The CDR3 region is CASSFGGGTEAFF. The CDR3 coding sequence is TGTGCCAGCAGCTTTGGAGGGGGCACTGAAGCTTTCTTT. The chain couples TRBV5-8 to TRBJ1-1, with a tentative D call TRBD1 (6 bases). The CDR3 totals 13 residues. The V gene lost 2 bases and the J gene lost 4 bases, with 9 bases spanning the gap. Germline CDR1 and CDR2: SGHTS and YDEGEE.